These 24 T cell receptor beta chains originate from one sample sequenced in a study of T cells in Graves' hyperthyroidism and ophthalmopathy. There were TCR beta CDR3 regions amplified from RNA transcripts. TCR CDR3 regions were first amplified by RT-PCR with HTBI primers. TCRdb reprocessed the multiplex PCR reads via MiXCR and lists one record per CDR3 protein. The sample records about 96,000 distinct CDR3 sequences, approximately 56% being singletons. The sequenced sample was blood. The source of these receptors is a woman in her thirties or forties with Graves' hyperthyroidism.

This clonotype was found many times. The chain is built from TRBV2 and TRBJ2-7, with D tentatively TRBD2 (5 bases). V was clipped by 7 bases and J by 3 bases, with 16 bases between them. The CDR3 has 14 amino acids. From germline, CDR1 is SNHLY and CDR2 FYNNEI. CDR3 coding DNA: TGTGCCAGCAAGTTGGAACTAGTTTACTACGAGCAGTACTTC. It codes for CASKLELVYYEQYF.

This clonotype showed up many times. The chain is built from TRBV7-2 and TRBJ2-7; weak D call: TRBD1 (6 bases). Germline CDR1 reads SGHTA; CDR2 reads FQGNSA. V was pared by 0 bases and J by 3 bases, with 12 bases between. The CDR3 length is 15 residues. The CDR3 bases are TGTGCCAGCAGCTTAGCTAGGACAGCTTTCTACGAGCAGTACTTC. It specifies CASSLARTAFYEQYF.

This clonotype was seen more than once but under ten times. The V gene is TRBV28, the J gene TRBJ1-4; D remains ambiguous. Trimming removed 4 bases from V and 5 bases from J, with 11 bases in between. From germline, CDR1 is MDHEN and CDR2 SYDVKM. This CDR3 has 14 residues. CDR3 DNA sequence: TGTGCCAGCAGTTCCACCCCTCCCAATGAAAAACTGTTTTTT. Its translation: CASSSTPPNEKLFF.

Turning to this clonotype: The CDR3 end shows no conserved phenylalanine or tryptophan, and so a read error is likely. The DNA is left out, because the CDR3 cannot be placed on it with certainty; the CDR3 is given as TCRdb lists it. This sequence joins TRBV7-2 and TRBJ2-2; TRBD2 reflects the table's D call only, with no check against the DNA. CDR1 is SGHTA, CDR2 FQGNSA, per germline. The CDR3 totals 13 residues, both ends included. The CDR3 region is CASSSPGGGSGSI.

J is TRBJ2-5 and V is TRBV7-6, with 10 bases lining up with TRBD2. Germline V CDR1 and CDR2: SGHVS, FNYEAQ. The length of the CDR3 is 16 residues. J was trimmed by 4 bases and V by 1 base; bases with no gene match: 6. DNA for the CDR3: TGTGCCAGCAGCTTAGAAGCGGGAGGGCGGGTAGAGACCCAGTACTTC. Amino acid sequence: CASSLEAGGRVETQYF.

In DNA, the CDR3 is TGTGCCAGCAGCTTAGGCCCTGGAACGCCCCTCCACTTT. Amino acid sequence: CASSLGPGTPLHF. The rearrangement links TRBV7-2 to TRBJ1-6; D remains ambiguous. Germline V gene lookup returns CDR1 SGHTA and CDR2 FQGNSA. The CDR3 totals 13 residues. V lost 1 base and J 13 bases, leaving 11 bases between the germline ends.

This chain connects TRBV20-1 to TRBJ1-2; a weak D match, TRBD1 (6 bases). CDR3 size: 16 residues. V lost 0 bases to trimming and J lost 2 bases, with 16 bases between them. Germline assignment: CDR1 DFQATT and CDR2 SNEGSKA (reference sequence). The CDR3 nucleotides read TGCAGTGCTAGAGATCCCACAGGGAGAGGAAACTATGGCTACACCTTC. Residues: CSARDPTGRGNYGYTF.

The table lists this clonotype with a count of one. The chain's CDR3 is CASSDDFLGGANVLTF. CDR3 DNA sequence: TGTGCCAGCAGTGACGATTTCCTCGGTGGGGCCAACGTCCTGACTTTC. The genes are TRBV2 and TRBJ2-6, with D unclear. The germline gives CDR1 SNHLY, CDR2 FYNNEI. V lost 3 bases and J 3 bases, leaving 12 bases between the germline ends. The CDR3 is 16 residues long.

The CDR3 loop reads CASSEYGGIGGYTF. CDR3 nucleotides: TGTGCCAGCAGTGAATATGGAGGAATAGGCGGCTACACCTTC. The chain is built from TRBV25-1 and TRBJ1-2; no definite D call. This CDR3 comprises 14 residues. Per germline, CDR1 MGHDK and CDR2 SYGVNS. V lost 0 bases and J lost 8, with 13 bases in between.

Regarding this clonotype: The junction shows a germline mismatch at one end, possibly a read error. The chain recombines TRBV7-8 with TRBJ2-2; tentatively, D is TRBD1 (5 bases). The closer fit of TRBJ2-7 to the DNA end suggests the J call may be wrong. The germline V gene encodes CDR1 SGHVS and CDR2 FQNEAQ. This CDR3 contains 15 residues. The CDR3 bases are TGTGCCAACAGCTTAGTGGCAGGGAACACCGGGGAGCAGTACTTC. Amino acids: CANSLVAGNTGEQYF.

The V and J genes are TRBV20-1 and TRBJ1-3; 7 positions match TRBD1. With 0 bases clipped from V and 6 bases from J, the junction kept 8 bases outside the gene matches. Germline CDR1 is DFQATT and CDR2 is SNEGSKA (reference sequence). The CDR3 is 15 amino acids. CDR3 nucleotides: TGCAGTGCTAGAGATCTTGGAGGGGGCGAAAACACCATATATTTT. Protein: CSARDLGGGENTIYF.

The J gene is TRBJ1-1, the V gene TRBV24-1; TRBD1 agrees at 8 bases. The junction had 14 bases not matched to a gene; V was cut back by 10 bases and J by 2 bases. The germline gives CDR1 KGHDR, CDR2 SFDVKD. The CDR3 is made up of 16 amino acids. CDR3 region: CATRNARTGRNTEAFF. CDR3 nucleotides: TGTGCCACGCGAAACGCGAGGACAGGGCGAAACACTGAAGCTTTCTTT.

The table lists this clonotype with a few counts. The junction differs from germline at one of its ends, possibly a read error. The V gene is TRBV29-1, the J gene TRBJ1-3; D is ambiguous. This CDR3 is built from 14 residues. Looked up from germline, CDR1 is SQVTM and CDR2 is ANQGSEA. The CDR3 region is CSVKEPRSGNTIYF. The CDR3 bases are TGCAGCGTTAAAGAACCCCGTTCTGGAAACACCATATATTTT.

In the case of this clonotype: A single base separates this from a much larger clone, so it may be a read error. This chain uses TRBV10-3 with TRBJ1-6, with D possibly being TRBD1 (5 bases). There are 14 residues in the CDR3. The germline V gene has CDR1 ENHRY and CDR2 SYGVKD. The CDR3 DNA is TGTGCTAGAGATCTAGGGGTCAGCAATTCACCCCCCCACTTT. It codes for CARDLGVSNSPPHF.

In its sample, this clonotype was seen a few times. The genes are TRBV2 and TRBJ2-2, with D unclear. V lost 4 bases and J 4 bases, leaving 10 bases between the germline ends. The length of the CDR3 is 14 residues. In germline, CDR1 is SNHLY, CDR2 FYNNEI. Here the CDR3 reads CASSGGRPTGELFF. The CDR3 DNA reads as TGTGCCAGCAGTGGTGGCAGGCCCACCGGGGAGCTGTTTTTT.

Comment on this clonotype: The junction and the germline gene differ at one end; a read error may be behind it. The J gene is TRBJ2-3, the V gene TRBV10-3; 8 positions agree with TRBD2. Germline lookup yields CDR1 ENHRY and CDR2 SYGVKD. The CDR3 consists of 15 residues. The CDR3 loop reads CVISEKRESTDTQYF. The CDR3 region has the DNA TGTGTCATCAGTGAAAAGCGGGAGAGCACAGATACGCAGTATTTT.

This clonotype has a count of ten or more. The J gene is TRBJ1-2, the V gene TRBV6-6, with D unresolved. Germline values: CDR1 MNHNY, CDR2 SVGAGI (reference sequence). The CDR3 contains 14 residues. Trimming took 0 bases from V and 6 from J, leaving 11 bases between them. The CDR3 loop is CASSYSKVADGYTF. The CDR3, as DNA: TGTGCCAGCAGTTACTCGAAGGTAGCAGATGGCTACACCTTC.

On this clonotype: An end of the junction differs from the germline gene, which may be a read error. The CDR3 DNA is TGTGCCAGCAGTGAACCTAGGAACACTGAAGCTTTC. It yields the protein CASSEPRNTEAF. The chain has TRBV2 and TRBJ2-6; D call uncertain. The CDR3 spans 12 residues. The germline V gene has CDR1 SNHLY and CDR2 FYNNEI.

V and J are TRBV25-1 and TRBJ1-2; perhaps TRBD1 as D (6 bases). Germline V lookup: CDR1 MGHDK, CDR2 SYGVNS. This CDR3 spans 13 amino acids. Trimming cost V 8 bases and J 6 bases, with 16 bases left between them. The CDR3 protein is CASVVTGRDGYTF. The DNA for the CDR3 is TGTGCCAGCGTTGTAACAGGGAGAGATGGCTACACCTTC.

The V call is TRBV15, the J call TRBJ2-5; 11 bases line up with TRBD2. Per germline, CDR1 LNHNV and CDR2 YYDKDF (reference sequence). The CDR3 spans 17 residues. With V trimmed by 3 bases and J by 4 bases, 10 bases remained unmatched. CDR3 DNA sequence: TGTGCCACCAGCAGCCCCCTGACTAGCGGGGTTTCAGAGACCCAGTACTTC. Translation gives CATSSPLTSGVSETQYF.

This clonotype was observed once. The genes are TRBV29-1 and TRBJ1-1, with TRBD1 matching over 7 bases. The ends lost 0 bases at V and 4 bases at J; junction bases unmatched: 5. This CDR3 is built from 14 residues. Germline loops: CDR1 SQVTM, CDR2 ANQGSEA. CDR3 sequence reads: CSVEDGQGVTEAFF. In DNA form, the CDR3 reads TGCAGCGTTGAAGACGGGCAGGGGGTCACTGAAGCTTTCTTT.

The V call is TRBV12-3 or TRBV12-4, the J call TRBJ2-2; weak D call: TRBD2 (6 bases). The length of the CDR3 is 15 residues. The V end was cut by 0 bases, the J end by 3 bases, with 8 bases between. The DNA of the CDR3 is TGTGCCAGCAGTTTAGCGGGGGGACACACCGGGGAGCTGTTTTTT. Protein product: CASSLAGGHTGELFF.

In this sample, this clonotype turned up once. The chain joins TRBV5-6 to TRBJ1-5; D gene uncertain. Germline lookup yields CDR1 SGHDT and CDR2 YYEEEE. Trimming pared 1 base from V and 3 bases from J, leaving 14 bases between. This CDR3 is 16 amino acids long. This CDR3 reads CASSLSMRRNNQPQHF. CDR3 nucleotides: TGTGCCAGCAGCTTGTCTATGAGGAGGAACAATCAGCCCCAGCATTTT.

Notes on this clonotype: A junction boundary mismatches the germline segment, possibly from a read error. This sequence joins TRBV10-1 and TRBJ1-1; possible D gene TRBD1, 6 bases. Germline assignment: CDR1 WNHNN and CDR2 SYGVQD (reference sequence). The CDR3 consists of 16 residues. This CDR3 is CAISAPKQGLGTEAFF. The CDR3 DNA follows: TGTGCCATCAGTGCTCCAAAACAGGGTTTGGGCACTGAAGCTTTCTTT.